This T cell receptor (beta chain) came from a study of blood T cell repertoires in COVID-19. For the study at large: T cells, B-cell-depleted T cells, or PBMCs supplied cDNA or gDNA.

As handled by the study authors: The assay estimated nucleated cells by amplifying reference gene primers. Profiling relied on immunoSEQ multiplex PCR, and the TCRdb table lists in-frame clones only, not all of them. That table supplies the V and J calls and clone size; D and trimming were determined from the DNA. The sample records 200,000 to 300,000 clones, about 79% being singletons. V gave up 0 bases and J gave up 2 bases, with 15 bases separating them. Germline CDR1 SGHRS, CDR2 YFSETQ. CDR3 length: 16 amino acids. This chain links TRBV5-1 with TRBJ2-7; weak D call: TRBD1 (5 bases). Sequences were obtained from peripheral blood. The sequence was obtained from a woman older than 75 with acute or convalescent COVID-19. CDR3 in DNA: TGCGCCAGCAGCTTGGCCGTGGACACCCCGACCTACGAGCAGTACTTC. It yields the protein CASSLAVDTPTYEQYF.